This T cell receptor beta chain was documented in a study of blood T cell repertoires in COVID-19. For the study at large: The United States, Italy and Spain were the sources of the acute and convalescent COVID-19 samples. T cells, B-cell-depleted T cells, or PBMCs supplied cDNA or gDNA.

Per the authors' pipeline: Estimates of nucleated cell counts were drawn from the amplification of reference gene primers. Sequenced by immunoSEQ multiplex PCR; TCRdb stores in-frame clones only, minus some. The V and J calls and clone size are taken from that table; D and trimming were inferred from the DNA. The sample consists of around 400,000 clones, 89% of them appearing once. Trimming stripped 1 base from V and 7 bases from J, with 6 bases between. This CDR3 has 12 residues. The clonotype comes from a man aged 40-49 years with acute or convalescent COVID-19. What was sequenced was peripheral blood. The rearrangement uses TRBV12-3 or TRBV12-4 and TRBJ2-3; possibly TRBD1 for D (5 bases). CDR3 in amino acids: CASSLGGHTQYF. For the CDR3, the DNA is TGTGCCAGCAGTTTAGGGGGCCATACGCAGTATTTT.